A single sample gave rise to the 14 T cell receptor beta chains below, sequenced in a study of identical twins (dated by TCRdb to about 2016). Library generation was performed with 5' RACE. The sequencer was an Illumina HiSeq 2000. TCRdb trimmed the raw reads at Q25, called clones with MiXCR and kept productive beta chains. Entries that share a CDR3 protein sequence are merged under the most common genes and DNA. This sample holds 1.5 million to 2 million distinct CDR3 sequences; roughly 35% were observed only once. 0.27% of the sample comes from the top ten. Sequencing was done on a sample of cord blood. Receptor source: a newborn girl in good health.

This clonotype appeared a few times. V and J are TRBV20-1 and TRBJ1-4; D possibly corresponds to TRBD1 (6 bases). Germline CDR1 DFQATT, CDR2 SNEGSKA (reference sequence). Trimming removed 6 bases from V and 3 bases from J, with 11 bases in between. The CDR3 has 13 residues. CDR3: CSAETGPNEKLFF. CDR3 coding DNA: TGCAGTGCCGAGACAGGCCCTAATGAAAAACTGTTTTTT.

This clonotype was counted a few times. The J gene is TRBJ2-5, the V gene TRBV2, with 7 bases fitting TRBD1. Germline V CDR1 and CDR2: SNHLY, FYNNEI. J was trimmed by 2 bases and V by 6 bases; bases with no gene match: 9. The length of the CDR3 is 15 residues. The CDR3 reads CASRFDRALQETQYF. CDR3 bases: TGTGCCAGCAGGTTCGACAGGGCCTTACAAGAGACCCAGTACTTC.

This chain links TRBV6-6 with TRBJ2-1; TRBD1 agrees at 8 bases. The J call is doubtful: the DNA matches TRBJ2-7 better. The CDR3 runs 17 residues. Germline CDR1 is MNHNY and CDR2 is SVGAGI (reference sequence). The CDR3 nucleotides are TGTGCCAGCAGTCCTCCACGACAGGGGAGAATCTACAATGAGCAGTACTTC. This gives the protein CASSPPRQGRIYNEQYF.

This clonotype was detected a few times. The chain recombines TRBV20-1 with TRBJ2-7; TRBD2 aligns across 9 bases. This CDR3 spans 16 amino acids. Per the germline V gene, CDR1 is DFQATT and CDR2 is SNEGSKA (reference sequence). The V and J ends lost 3 bases and 2 bases, in that order; junction bases with no gene match: 11. CDR3: CSARVVAGVPTYEQYF. CDR3 nucleotides: TGCAGTGCTAGGGTGGTAGCGGGGGTCCCGACCTACGAGCAGTACTTC.

The CDR3 region is CASSVDTGSYGYTF. CDR3 DNA: TGTGCCAGCAGTGTAGACACAGGGAGCTATGGCTACACCTTC. The chain employs TRBV12-3 or TRBV12-4 and TRBJ1-2, with D possibly being TRBD1 (6 bases). Trimming took off 5 bases at V and 4 bases at J, with 14 bases between the two ends. The CDR3 spans 14 residues.

The J gene is TRBJ1-5, the V gene TRBV5-1; weak D call: TRBD1 (6 bases). The V and J ends lost 0 bases and 3 bases respectively, with 10 bases between them. The CDR3 has 15 amino acids. Germline CDR1 and CDR2: SGHRS and YFSETQ. Written as DNA, the CDR3 is TGCGCCAGCAGCTTGGAAGGGGGTTACAATCAGCCCCAGCATTTT. Translated: CASSLEGGYNQPQHF.

This clonotype was observed a handful of times. The chain joins TRBV10-3 to TRBJ2-7, with D uncertain. Germline CDR1 is ENHRY and CDR2 is SYGVKD. Trimming took 3 bases from V and 3 from J, leaving 6 bases between them. This CDR3 has 12 residues. The CDR3: CAISDRYYEQYF. CDR3 DNA: TGTGCCATCAGTGACAGGTACTACGAGCAGTACTTC.

The chain combines TRBV19 with TRBJ2-3; 12 bases are a match to TRBD2. The germline gives CDR1 LNHDA, CDR2 SQIVND (reference sequence). J gave up 0 bases and V 7 bases, and 5 bases lay outside the gene matches. The CDR3 runs to 16 residues. The CDR3 bases are TGTGCCAGTACACCCGGGACTAGCGGGAGCACAGATACGCAGTATTTT. Protein sequence: CASTPGTSGSTDTQYF.

This clonotype was found a few times. The V and J genes are TRBV6-1 and TRBJ1-2, with D maybe TRBD1 (5 bases). Deletions cut 2 bases from V and 2 bases from J, with 12 bases between. The CDR3 has 15 amino acids. CDR1 is MNHNS, CDR2 SASEGT, per germline. Here the CDR3 DNA reads TGTGCCAGCAGTGAAAGGGGCAGGTCAAACTATGGCTACACCTTC. Translated: CASSERGRSNYGYTF.

The rearrangement joins TRBV20-1 to TRBJ1-5; maybe TRBD1 (5 bases). This CDR3 has 16 residues. The germline V gene has CDR1 DFQATT and CDR2 SNEGSKA (reference sequence). The V and J ends lost 0 bases and 7 bases respectively, with 19 bases between them. CDR3 region: CSARDRGTGGRQPQHF. DNA of the CDR3: TGCAGTGCTAGAGATCGGGGAACAGGAGGGAGGCAGCCCCAGCATTTT.

In this sample, this clonotype turned up a few times. The chain recombines TRBV7-2 with TRBJ1-4, with 10 bases aligning to TRBD1. CDR1 and CDR2 from the germline V gene are SGHTA and FQGNSA. CDR3 size: 15 residues. Trimming at V came to 3 bases and at J to 8 bases, leaving 6 bases not matched to a gene. CDR3: CASSLGQGIREKLFF. The CDR3 nucleotides read TGTGCCAGCAGCTTGGGACAGGGGATCAGGGAAAAACTGTTTTTT.

V and J are TRBV20-1 and TRBJ2-1; possibly TRBD2 for D (5 bases). Germline V gene sequence: CDR1 DFQATT, CDR2 SNEGSKA (reference sequence). V was shortened by 2 bases and J by 0 bases, with 14 bases between the two germline ends. The CDR3 extends over 16 amino acids. CDR3 in DNA: TGCAGTGCTAGATGGCGAGGACTTGGCTCCTACAATGAGCAGTTCTTC. It codes for CSARWRGLGSYNEQFF.

Details on this clonotype: Sequence at one end of the junction differs from germline and may be a read error. V usage is TRBV14 and J usage is TRBJ2-3; 7 nucleotides line up with TRBD1. This CDR3 is built from 18 residues. CDR1 and CDR2 from the germline V gene are SGHDN and FVKESK. The CDR3 protein is CASGQEGQALTTGDTQYF. CDR3 nucleotide sequence: TGTGCCAGCGGCCAAGAAGGACAGGCGCTAACCACCGGGGATACGCAGTATTTT.

The chain uses TRBV14 and TRBJ2-1; 9 nucleotides agree with TRBD1. V trimming: 5 bases; J trimming: 4 bases; junction bases outside the gene matches: 6. The CDR3 runs 15 residues. Germline values: CDR1 SGHDN, CDR2 FVKESK. CDR3 nucleotide sequence: TGTGCCAGCAGCGCACAGGGGGCAGGGTACAATGAGCAGTTCTTC. Protein: CASSAQGAGYNEQFF.